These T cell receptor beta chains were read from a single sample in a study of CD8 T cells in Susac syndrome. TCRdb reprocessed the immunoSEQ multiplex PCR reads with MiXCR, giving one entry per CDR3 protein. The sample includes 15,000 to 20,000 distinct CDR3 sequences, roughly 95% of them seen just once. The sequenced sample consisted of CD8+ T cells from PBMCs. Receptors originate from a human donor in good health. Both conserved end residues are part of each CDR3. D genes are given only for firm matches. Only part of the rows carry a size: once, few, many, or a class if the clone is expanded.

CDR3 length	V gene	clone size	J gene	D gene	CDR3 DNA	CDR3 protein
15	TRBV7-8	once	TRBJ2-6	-	TGTGCCAGCAGCTTAGAGAAGGCTAACTATGGCGTCCTGACTTTC	CASSLEKANYGVLTF
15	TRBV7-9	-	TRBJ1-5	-	TGTGCCAGCAGCCCCGGGGTAGGGAACAATCAGCCCCAGCATTTT	CASSPGVGNNQPQHF
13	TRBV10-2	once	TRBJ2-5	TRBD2	TGCGCCAGCGGGACTAGACGGGAAGAGACCCAGTACTTC	CASGTRREETQYF
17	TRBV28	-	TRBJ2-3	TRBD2	TGTGCCAGCAGTTCCCGGGGAGCGGGAGGCTTCACAGATACGCAGTATTTT	CASSSRGAGGFTDTQYF
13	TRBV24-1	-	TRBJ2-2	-	TGTGCCACCAGTGATCGTAGAACCGGGGAGCTGTTTTTT	CATSDRRTGELFF
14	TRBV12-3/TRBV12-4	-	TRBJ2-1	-	TGTGCCAGCAGTTTGGAAAGCTCCTACAATGAGCAGTTCTTC	CASSLESSYNEQFF
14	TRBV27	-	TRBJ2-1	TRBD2	TGTGCCAGCAGTTTAGTAGCGGGAGGCCCCCAGCAGTTCTTC	CASSLVAGGPQQFF
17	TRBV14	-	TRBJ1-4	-	TGTGCCAGCAGCCAAGATCTTGGAGGGTATGGGGGTGAAAAACTGTTTTTT	CASSQDLGGYGGEKLFF
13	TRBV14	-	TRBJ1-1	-	TGTGCCAGCAGCCAAGATCTCAGGGCTGAAGCTTTCTTT	CASSQDLRAEAFF
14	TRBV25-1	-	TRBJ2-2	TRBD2	TGTGCCAGCAGTGTAACTAGCGGGAGGATGGAGCTGTTTTTT	CASSVTSGRMELFF
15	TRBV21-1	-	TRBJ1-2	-	TGTGCATGGAGGGCAGGGGGCTACCCTAACTATGGCTACACCTTC	CAWRAGGYPNYGYTF
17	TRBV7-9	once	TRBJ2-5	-	TGTGCCAGCACCTTTTTCTCCCCCCGGGACGACCAAGAGACCCAGTACTTC	CASTFFSPRDDQETQYF
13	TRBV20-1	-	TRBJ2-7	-	TGCAGTGCTCCCAGGGAGGATACCTACGAGCAGTACTTC	CSAPREDTYEQYF
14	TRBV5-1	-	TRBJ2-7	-	TGCGCCAGCAGCTTGGGAGACTGGACCTACGAGCAGTACTTC	CASSLGDWTYEQYF
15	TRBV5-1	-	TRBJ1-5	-	TGCGCCAGCAGCTTGGGGGGGGGCCTTTTTCAGCCCCAGCATTTT	CASSLGGGLFQPQHF
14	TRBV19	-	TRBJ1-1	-	TGTGCCAGTAGTGTCGAAGGACTAGGGACTGAAGCTTTCTTT	CASSVEGLGTEAFF
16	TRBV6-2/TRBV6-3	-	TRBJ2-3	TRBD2	TGTGCCAGCGAGATGTTCGGGAGGCCGAGCACAGATACGCAGTATTTT	CASEMFGRPSTDTQYF
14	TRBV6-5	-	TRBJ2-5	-	TGTGCCAGCAGTGCCCCTAGCCAGTGGGAGACCCAGTACTTC	CASSAPSQWETQYF
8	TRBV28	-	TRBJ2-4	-	TGTGCCAGCATAATAGGGAACTTC	CASIIGNF
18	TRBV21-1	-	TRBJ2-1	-	TGTGCCAGCAGCTACGAGAGTGGTAGGGACAGGGCGTACAATGAGCAGTTCTTC	CASSYESGRDRAYNEQFF
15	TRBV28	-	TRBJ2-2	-	TGTGCCAGCAGTTTTAGTCACGCGAACACCGGGGAGCTGTTTTTT	CASSFSHANTGELFF
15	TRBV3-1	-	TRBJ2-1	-	TGTGCCAGCAGCCTTGATAGTGGCTCCTACAATGAGCAGTTCTTC	CASSLDSGSYNEQFF
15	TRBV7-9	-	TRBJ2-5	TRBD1	TGTGCCAGCAGCTTACCAGGGGGCTGGGATGAGACCCAGTACTTC	CASSLPGGWDETQYF
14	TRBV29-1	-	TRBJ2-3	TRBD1	TGCAGCGTGAACCTAGGGACAGGGACAGATACGCAGTATTTT	CSVNLGTGTDTQYF
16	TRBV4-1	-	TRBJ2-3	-	TGCGCCAGCAGCCACGAGAAGAGCTCTAGCACAGATACGCAGTATTTT	CASSHEKSSSTDTQYF